The 12 T cell receptor beta chains listed next were all sequenced from one sample in a study of shared clonotypes between healthy human individuals (dated by TCRdb to about 2020). The library was made by the immunoSEQ multiplex PCR assay. In its TCRdb copy, this immuneACCESS table keeps in-frame sequences only and misses some clones. Where compared with another copy, unresolved V genes explain less than half of these, and the others have no known cause. The sample table lists around 700,000 clones, around 73% of them with a count of one. Around 2% of the sample is held by the ten biggest clonotypes. Sequenced input: memory CD4+ T cells sorted from blood. The sample's cell subset or site label, in plain terms: CD45RA-negative fraction. The receptors were sampled from a woman in her twenties or thirties in good health.

The genes are TRBV29-1 and TRBJ2-7; D is unresolved. Trimming took off 3 bases at V and 3 bases at J, with 6 bases between the two ends. This CDR3 comprises 11 residues. Germline V gives CDR1 SQVTM, CDR2 ANQGSEA. The CDR3 nucleotides are TGCAGCGTTGACAACGGCTACGAGCAGTACTTC. It yields the protein CSVDNGYEQYF.

The chain joins TRBV10-3 to TRBJ2-3; 8 bases match TRBD2. V lost 3 bases and J lost 5; bases outside the gene matches: 7. CDR1 and CDR2 (germline): ENHRY, SYGVKD. This CDR3 region has 15 residues. The DNA for the CDR3 is TGTGCCATCAGTGATCCGGGAGGGCGTGGAGATACGCAGTATTTT. This encodes CAISDPGGRGDTQYF.

The rearrangement joins TRBV28 to TRBJ2-6; D perhaps matches TRBD2 (6 bases). The CDR3 consists of 16 residues. Germline V lookup: CDR1 MDHEN, CDR2 SYDVKM. V lost 8 bases, J lost 0 bases, and 14 bases lay in between. The CDR3 loop reads CASRGISGSGANVLTF. The CDR3 DNA reads as TGTGCCAGCCGCGGGATCAGCGGCTCTGGGGCCAACGTCCTGACTTTC.

This rearrangement joins TRBV30 to TRBJ2-2; maybe TRBD2 (6 bases). Per the germline V gene, CDR1 is GTSNPN and CDR2 is SVGIG (reference sequence). The ends were cut back, 1 base at V and 6 bases at J, with 15 bases in the middle. The CDR3 is made up of 15 amino acids. The DNA for the CDR3 is TGTGCCTGGAGTGGCCGCGGAGGGGTTGCCGGGGAGCTGTTTTTT. Protein: CAWSGRGGVAGELFF.

The chain is built from TRBV7-7 and TRBJ2-3; TRBD2 matches 10 bases. The trim removed 5 bases at V and 4 bases at J, leaving 15 bases unmatched. From germline, CDR1 is SSHAT and CDR2 FNYEAQ (reference sequence). The CDR3 extends over 18 amino acids. The CDR3, as DNA: TGTGCCAGCAGCCCAGGGGAATGGCGAGCGGGAGGGGCAGATACGCAGTATTTT. Protein product: CASSPGEWRAGGADTQYF.

The genes are TRBV15 and TRBJ1-2; D might be TRBD1 (5 bases). This CDR3 has 11 residues. Looked up from germline, CDR1 is LNHNV and CDR2 is YYDKDF (reference sequence). Trimming removed 0 bases from V and 12 bases from J, with 8 bases in between. As DNA, the CDR3 is TGTGCCACCAGCAGAGATTACAGGCACACCTTC. Protein product: CATSRDYRHTF.

The V and J genes are TRBV7-2 and TRBJ1-2; D remains unclear. V was cut by 1 base and J by 2 bases, with 8 bases left in between. The V gene's germline CDR1 is SGHTA and CDR2 FQGNSA. The CDR3 consists of 14 residues. The CDR3 here is CASSLVRENYGYTF. As DNA, the CDR3 is TGTGCCAGCAGCTTAGTACGGGAAAACTATGGCTACACCTTC.

The chain recombines TRBV19 with TRBJ2-2, with TRBD1 matching over 9 bases. V lost 3 bases and J lost 6; bases outside the gene matches: 5. There are 15 residues in the CDR3. The germline V gene has CDR1 LNHDA and CDR2 SQIVND (reference sequence). The CDR3 sequence is CASSILQGAPGELFF. For the CDR3, the DNA is TGTGCCAGTAGTATCCTACAGGGGGCGCCCGGGGAGCTGTTTTTT.

The DNA for the CDR3 is TGCGCCAGCAGTGAGTCGTTGGCCGTGAGGGAGACCCAGTACTTC. Translating gives CASSESLAVRETQYF. This rearrangement joins TRBV10-2 to TRBJ2-5; D uncertain. The CDR3 runs to 15 residues. Germline lookup yields CDR1 WSHSY and CDR2 SAAADI. Trimming took 0 bases from V and 5 from J, leaving 13 bases between them.

The chain has TRBV7-6 and TRBJ1-3; D is uncertain. Germline values: CDR1 SGHVS, CDR2 FNYEAQ. This CDR3 has 16 amino acids. V lost 3 bases to trimming and J lost 0 bases, with 12 bases between them. The CDR3 region is CASSFAPQVSGNTIYF. In nucleotides, the CDR3 is TGTGCCAGCAGCTTTGCCCCCCAGGTCTCTGGAAACACCATATATTTT.

The chain has TRBV7-6 and TRBJ1-1, with 7 bases identical to TRBD1. CDR3 size: 14 residues. J lost 2 bases, V lost 5 bases, and 5 bases had no gene match. The germline CDR1 and CDR2 sequences are SGHVS and FNYEAQ. CDR3 nucleotides: TGTGCCAGCAGCCTTCGGACAGGCAACACTGAAGCTTTCTTT. Its protein is CASSLRTGNTEAFF.

This chain joins TRBV27 and TRBJ2-1; TRBD2 matches at 7 bases. Germline assignment: CDR1 MNHEY and CDR2 SMNVEV (reference sequence). CDR3 length: 15 residues. J was trimmed by 4 bases and V by 2 bases; bases with no gene match: 5. In DNA, the CDR3 is TGTGCCAGCAGTTTAACGAGGGAGGGATACAATGAGCAGTTCTTC. Its protein is CASSLTREGYNEQFF.